Shown below are 15 T cell receptor beta chains from a single sample sequenced in a study of cytomegalovirus exposure and HLA in healthy donors. Generated by immunoSEQ multiplex PCR, the TCRdb table keeps only in-frame clones and is missing some. The sample has over 250,000 clones; approximately 90% are singletons. Material for sequencing was PBMCs. The origin of the receptors is a woman in her twenties or thirties in good health and CMV-seropositive.

This chain links TRBV7-9 with TRBJ1-1; 8 bases line up with TRBD1. Germline assignment: CDR1 SEHNR and CDR2 FQNEAQ (reference sequence). The CDR3 has 17 residues. V trimming: 4 bases; J trimming: 1 base; junction bases outside the gene matches: 11. The CDR3 region is CASSSTGTGKSNTEAFF. DNA of the CDR3: TGTGCCAGCAGCTCAACCGGGACAGGAAAGTCGAACACTGAAGCTTTCTTT.

The chain employs TRBV11-2 and TRBJ2-2, with 9 bases lining up with TRBD2. Germline-derived CDR1 and CDR2 are SGHAT and FQNNGV. The CDR3 sequence is 15 residues long. Losses at the gene ends were 5 bases for V and 6 bases for J; bases not matched to a gene: 7. The DNA of the CDR3 is TGTGCCAGCAGCCAAGGACTAGCGAGAGCCGGGGAGCTGTTTTTT. It encodes CASSQGLARAGELFF.

CDR3 sequence reads: CASIQYGTGELFF. CDR3 in DNA: TGTGCCAGCATCCAATATGGCACCGGGGAGCTGTTTTTT. This chain uses TRBV11-2 with TRBJ2-2; no firm D call. The CDR3 length is 13 residues. Trimming removed 7 bases at V and 4 bases at J, with 10 bases between. Germline V gene data show CDR1 as SGHAT and CDR2 as FQNNGV.

The V and J genes are TRBV6-5 and TRBJ2-7, with D unresolved. The CDR3 runs to 12 residues. CDR1 and CDR2 from the germline V gene are MNHEY and SVGAGI. Trimming pared 4 bases from V and 2 bases from J, leaving 6 bases between. CDR3 sequence (DNA): TGTGCCAGCAGTTCAGAGACCTACGAGCAGTACTTC. Amino acid sequence: CASSSETYEQYF.

This sequence joins TRBV4-1 and TRBJ2-7; TRBD1 aligns across 8 bases. Germline V gene lookup returns CDR1 MGHRA and CDR2 YSYEKL. After removal of 5 bases from V and 3 bases from J, the junction contained 9 bases not matched to a gene. The CDR3 contains 15 residues. CDR3 sequence reads: CASSARTGNFYEQYF. The CDR3 region has the DNA TGCGCCAGCAGCGCGAGGACAGGGAACTTCTACGAGCAGTACTTC.

The chain uses TRBV30 and TRBJ1-2; no definite D call. There are 13 residues in the CDR3. The V end was cut by 0 bases, the J end by 7 bases, with 12 bases between. CDR1 and CDR2 from the germline V gene are GTSNPN and SVGIG (reference sequence). The CDR3 nucleotides read TGTGCCTGGAGTGTACTGGGGAATCTTGGCTACACCTTC. Residues: CAWSVLGNLGYTF.

This chain uses TRBV28 with TRBJ1-2, with D tentatively TRBD1 (6 bases). CDR3 size: 15 residues. V lost 8 bases, J lost 4 bases, and 20 bases lay in between. Germline CDR1 reads MDHEN; CDR2 reads SYDVKM. The CDR3 region is CASAMTMTGTYGYTF. Written as DNA, the CDR3 is TGTGCCAGCGCAATGACGATGACAGGCACCTATGGCTACACCTTC.

The genes are TRBV30 and TRBJ2-5; a weak D match, TRBD2 (6 bases). V lost 1 base and J 4 bases, leaving 13 bases between the germline ends. This CDR3 is built from 14 residues. Germline CDR1 is GTSNPN and CDR2 is SVGIG (reference sequence). For the CDR3, the DNA is TGTGCCTGGAGTGGACCGGGAGTCGGAGAGACCCAGTACTTC. This gives the protein CAWSGPGVGETQYF. The full variable domain, rest sourced from reference TRBV30 and TRBJ2-5, is SQTIHQWPATLVQPVGSPLSLECTVEGTSNPNLYWYRQAAGRGLQLLFYSVGIGQISSEVPQNLSASRPQDRQFILSSKKLLLSDSGFYLCAWSGPGVGETQYFGPGTRLLVL.

The V gene is TRBV5-4, the J gene TRBJ2-1; D is uncertain. The CDR3 is 16 amino acids. Germline-derived CDR1 and CDR2 are SGHNT and YYREEE (reference sequence). V was cut by 0 bases and J by 0 bases, with 10 bases left in between. Here the CDR3 reads CASSLGRSSSYNEQFF. The CDR3, as DNA: TGTGCCAGCAGCTTGGGCAGGTCCAGCTCCTACAATGAGCAGTTCTTC.

V and J are TRBV15 and TRBJ2-1, with a weak D call TRBD2 (5 bases). V lost 1 base to trimming and J lost 8 bases, with 9 bases between them. The CDR3 consists of 13 residues. Germline lookup yields CDR1 LNHNV and CDR2 YYDKDF (reference sequence). CDR3 in amino acids: CATSRALADEQFF. Written as DNA, the CDR3 is TGTGCCACCAGCAGAGCCCTAGCCGATGAGCAGTTCTTC.

The CDR3 loop reads CASSLARGSGIPGELFF. CDR3 coding DNA: TGTGCCAGCAGCTTAGCGAGAGGTTCAGGGATCCCCGGGGAGCTGTTTTTT. The V and J genes are TRBV7-9 and TRBJ2-2; TRBD1 is a possible D gene (5 bases). This CDR3 contains 17 residues. The germline CDR1 and CDR2 sequences are SEHNR and FQNEAQ (reference sequence). V lost 0 bases to trimming and J lost 6 bases, with 17 bases between them.

The chain uses TRBV27 and TRBJ2-3, with a possible D match to TRBD1 (5 bases). V lost 6 bases, J lost 2 bases, and 30 bases lay in between. CDR3 length: 20 amino acids. Germline loops: CDR1 MNHEY, CDR2 SMNVEV (reference sequence). The CDR3: CASRGYSLGLELFLTDTQYF. CDR3 coding DNA: TGTGCCAGCAGGGGCTATTCGTTGGGGCTAGAGTTGTTTCTCACAGATACGCAGTATTTT.

The V and J genes are TRBV30 and TRBJ2-7; possible D gene TRBD1, 6 bases. CDR1 is GTSNPN and CDR2 is SVGIG in the germline V gene (reference sequence). The CDR3 is 13 residues long. Trimming left V 2 bases short and J 6 bases short, with 14 bases between. The CDR3 loop is CAWSPVRGGEQYF. CDR3 nucleotides: TGTGCCTGGAGTCCCGTCCGAGGGGGCGAGCAGTACTTC.

This rearrangement joins TRBV5-6 to TRBJ2-3, with a weak D call TRBD1 (6 bases). Germline V gene sequence: CDR1 SGHDT, CDR2 YYEEEE. Trimming took off 2 bases at V and 2 bases at J, with 15 bases between the two ends. There are 16 residues in the CDR3. In DNA form, the CDR3 reads TGTGCCAGCAGCTTTGAGACAGGCTCGACCACAGATACGCAGTATTTT. Its protein product is CASSFETGSTTDTQYF.

The rearrangement uses TRBV6-1 and TRBJ1-1; tentatively, D is TRBD1 (5 bases). Per germline, CDR1 MNHNS and CDR2 SASEGT. V lost 1 base and J 0 bases, leaving 6 bases between the germline ends. The CDR3 has 14 amino acids. The CDR3 spells CASSEEGLNTEAFF. Here the CDR3 DNA reads TGTGCCAGCAGTGAAGAGGGGTTGAACACTGAAGCTTTCTTT.